This TCR beta chain was captured in a study of neurological immune-mediated disorders. Findings of the study overall: Falling below healthy controls, multiple sclerosis showed the least TCR clonal expansion, while HTLV-1-associated myelopathy showed the most.

Time point indicated: longitudinal time-point 1 (baseline). Unsorted libraries were prepared from 2 million PBMCs that had been stored at -80 C. TCRdb called the 5' RACE reads again in MiXCR, with one record for every CDR3 protein. The sample holds about 49,000 distinct CDR3 sequences; over 8% are singletons and the top ten take 1.5% to 2%. Trimming left V 5 bases short and J 8 bases short, with 10 bases between. The CDR3 covers 13 residues. Germline CDR1 is SGHTA and CDR2 is FQGTGA. The sample holds many counts of this clonotype. Its antigen remains unidentified. Sequencing input: PBMCs. The V gene is TRBV7-3, the J gene TRBJ1-6, with unresolved D. This clonotype was sampled from a middle-aged woman in good health. As DNA, the CDR3 is TGTGCCAGCAGCGCAATTCGGGATTCACCCCTCCACTTT. Translating gives CASSAIRDSPLHF. Complete variable domain (other parts from reference TRBV7-3 and TRBJ1-6): GAGVSQTPSNKVTEKGKYVELRCDPISGHTALYWYRQSLGQGPEFLIYFQGTGAADDSGLPNDRFFAVRPEGSVSTLKIQRTERGDSAVYLCASSAIRDSPLHFGNGTRLTVT.